In this sample, the clone carrying this TCR beta chain is medium-sized (0.01 to 0.1%). Its antigen is as yet unknown. This entry is derived from a study of cytomegalovirus exposure and HLA in healthy donors. Regarding the study as a whole: In all likelihood, a cluster of highly shared sequence variants was a sequencing artifact. While the bulk of TCR sequences proved rare, some public TCRs turned up in many donors. Cytomegalovirus-associated status was assigned to fewer than 200 TCR beta chains.

PCR involved 60 Vbeta and 13 Jbeta primers. Produced via immunoSEQ multiplex PCR; TCRdb's table is partial and in-frame only. The sample contains 64,000 or so clones, around 70% of which appear only once. The sample taken for sequencing was PBMCs. This TCR was sampled from a man aged 40-55 years in good health and CMV-seropositive.

The CDR3 DNA is TGTGCCAGCAGAGACACGGTGAACACTGAAGCTTTCTTT. Translated, it gives CASRDTVNTEAFF. This chain joins TRBV6-1 and TRBJ1-1; D is ambiguous. The V end was cut by 6 bases, the J end by 0 bases, with 8 bases between. CDR3 length: 13 residues. Germline CDR1 is MNHNS and CDR2 is SASEGT.